Detailed here is one T cell receptor (beta chain). This sample is drawn from a study of graft-versus-host responses after intestinal transplantation. Study at large: Tacrolimus plus steroids were given to all recipients for about three years, preceded by anti-thymocyte globulin induction.

Trimming at V came to 5 bases and at J to 3 bases, leaving 2 bases not matched to a gene. The CDR3 totals 14 residues. Sequencing was performed with immunoSEQ multiplex PCR; in TCRdb, only in-frame clones are kept and a portion is missing. Seen here are around 92,000 clones, roughly 88% observed once, and the top ten hold about 1.5%. The TCR was taken from a human patient who received an intestinal transplant, so some T cells may come from the graft donor. The chain combines TRBV23-1 with TRBJ2-7, with 12 nucleotides matching TRBD1. TRBV23-1 carries the ORF label, with uncertain function. The material sequenced was PBMCs, taken 255 days after intestinal transplant. The CDR3: CASSGDRGRYEQYF. CDR3 in DNA: TGCGCCAGCAGTGGGGACAGGGGGCGCTACGAGCAGTACTTC.